A selection of T cell receptor beta chains follows, all from one sample in a study of T cell repertoires in ileal Crohn's disease. Sequenced by immunoSEQ multiplex PCR; TCRdb stores in-frame clones only, minus some. This table holds approximately 16,000 clones, more than 85% found once. The sequenced sample consisted of ileal tissue. These TCRs come from an adult with Crohn's disease. CDR3s include the opening cysteine and the closing phenylalanine or tryptophan. D genes are given only for firm matches. Not every row has a clone size; where given, it reads once, few, many or a size class.

CDR3nt	CDR3aa	abundance	v_gene	d_gene	j_gene
TGCGCCAGCAGCCAAGAACCGTCCTCTAGCTCCTATAATTCACCCCTCCACTTT	CASSQEPSSSSYNSPLHF	NA	TRBV4-3	NA	TRBJ1-6
TGTGCCAGCAGCGGGCCCGGAGAGACCCAGTACTTC	CASSGPGETQYF	NA	TRBV9	NA	TRBJ2-5
TGCAGCGCCAATTTTGGAAGTTTGTCAGAGACCCAGTACTTC	CSANFGSLSETQYF	NA	TRBV29-1	NA	TRBJ2-5
TGTGCCAGCAGTTTAAGTCCAACCCCCCAGGCCCAGCATTTT	CASSLSPTPQAQHF	NA	TRBV28	NA	TRBJ1-5
TGTGCCTGGAGTGTAGGGTGGGGAAGCAATCAGCCCCAGCATTTT	CAWSVGWGSNQPQHF	NA	TRBV30	NA	TRBJ1-5
TGTGCCAGCAGTTACTTTAGGGAAACTGAAGCTTTCTTT	CASSYFRETEAFF	NA	TRBV6-5	NA	TRBJ1-1
TGTGCCAGCAGCTTTACAGGGGGCGCAAATGGCTACACCTTC	CASSFTGGANGYTF	NA	TRBV7-8	TRBD1	TRBJ1-2
TGCGCCAGCAGCCCCGCGGCGGGGGAGTACGAGCAGTACTTC	CASSPAAGEYEQYF	NA	TRBV4-3	TRBD2	TRBJ2-7
TGTGCCAAACACCGGGAGCCTGACTACGAGCAGTACTTC	CAKHREPDYEQYF	NA	TRBV27	NA	TRBJ2-7
TGTGCCAGCTCACCACCCGGACAGGGGGCTAGCGAGCAGTACTTC	CASSPPGQGASEQYF	once	TRBV18	TRBD1	TRBJ2-7
TGTGCCAGCAGCTTTGACAGGGGGCATGGCTACACCTTC	CASSFDRGHGYTF	NA	TRBV11-2	TRBD1	TRBJ1-2
TGTGCCAGCAGCTTAAAACTAGCGGCCAACACCGGGGAGCTGTTTTTT	CASSLKLAANTGELFF	NA	TRBV7-2	TRBD2	TRBJ2-2
TGTGCCAGCAGCCCAGACCCCCAGGGTTTCGGTCAGCCCCAGCATTTT	CASSPDPQGFGQPQHF	once	TRBV4-2	NA	TRBJ1-5
TGTGCCAGCAGCTCCTGGGACATCCAAGAGACCCAGTACTTC	CASSSWDIQETQYF	NA	TRBV11-1	NA	TRBJ2-5
TGTGCCAGCAGTTCTCCGGGACAGGGGTACTACGAGCAGTACTTC	CASSSPGQGYYEQYF	NA	TRBV28	TRBD1	TRBJ2-7
TGTGCCAGCAGCTTACAGGGGGACTCACCCCTCCACTTT	CASSLQGDSPLHF	NA	TRBV11-2	TRBD1	TRBJ1-6
TGTGCCAGCAGCTTAACGCCAGCCGAGGCCATTTATGGCTACACCTTC	CASSLTPAEAIYGYTF	NA	TRBV11-2	NA	TRBJ1-2
TGTGCCAGCAGCCCGGGGTGGGGTCCCGCTTACCAAGAGACCCAGTACTTC	CASSPGWGPAYQETQYF	NA	TRBV7-9	NA	TRBJ2-5
TGTGCCAGCAGCTTGGGACCCCGGGGCTCTTCCTCCCAAGAGACCCAGTACTTC	CASSLGPRGSSSQETQYF	NA	TRBV7-2	NA	TRBJ2-5
TGCGCCAGCAGCTTTGGCGGGGGAACCTACAATGAGCAGTTCTTC	CASSFGGGTYNEQFF	once	TRBV5-1	TRBD2	TRBJ2-1
TGTGCCACCAGCAGAGGACAAGGGAATGAAAAACTGTTTTTT	CATSRGQGNEKLFF	NA	TRBV15	NA	TRBJ1-4
TGCAGCGTTGAGGACGGATACTCTGGAAACACCATATATTTT	CSVEDGYSGNTIYF	NA	TRBV29-1	NA	TRBJ1-3
TGCGCCAGCAGCAAAGAGGCAGGGAGGGCCACAGATACGCAGTATTTT	CASSKEAGRATDTQYF	NA	TRBV5-1	TRBD2	TRBJ2-3
TGCGCCAGCAGCACAGGGGAGCCGAATCAGCCCCAGCATTTT	CASSTGEPNQPQHF	NA	TRBV5-1	TRBD1	TRBJ1-5
TGTGCCAGCAGCCCCGGACAGGGAGGCTATGGCTACACCTTC	CASSPGQGGYGYTF	NA	TRBV28	TRBD1	TRBJ1-2
TGTGCCAGCAGCTTACAGTTCTCTAACGATGAGCAGTTCTTC	CASSLQFSNDEQFF	once	TRBV11-2	NA	TRBJ2-1
TGTGCCAGCAGCTTAGGCAGCCAGGGGTATGATCAGCCCCAGCATTTT	CASSLGSQGYDQPQHF	NA	TRBV7-9	NA	TRBJ1-5
TGTGCCAGCAGAAGGTCGGGGACAGGGGGCTTGAATGAGCAGTTCTTC	CASRRSGTGGLNEQFF	NA	TRBV6-6	TRBD1	TRBJ2-1
TGTGCCAGCAGCTGGGGGACTAGCGGGGTCTACAATGAGCAGTTCTTC	CASSWGTSGVYNEQFF	NA	TRBV7-3	TRBD2	TRBJ2-1
TGCGCCAGCAGCGTGAACCCGGACTACGAGCAGTACTTC	CASSVNPDYEQYF	once	TRBV5-1	NA	TRBJ2-7
TGTGCCAGCAGTTCTAGGCCGGATCGAAACACCATATATTTT	CASSSRPDRNTIYF	NA	TRBV2	NA	TRBJ1-3
TGTGCCAGCAGCGATTTGCAGACCCCCTACGAGCAGTACTTC	CASSDLQTPYEQYF	large	TRBV7-6	NA	TRBJ2-7
TGTGCCAGCAGTTTAGGCGGGACACCCTACACAGATACGCAGTATTTT	CASSLGGTPYTDTQYF	NA	TRBV27	NA	TRBJ2-3
TGTGCCAGTAGTATAGAGGCAGCCTACAGATACAATGAGCAGTTCTTC	CASSIEAAYRYNEQFF	once	TRBV19	NA	TRBJ2-1
TGTGCCAGTAGTTCCGGGCAGGGGATTTCTCAGCCCCAGCATTTT	CASSSGQGISQPQHF	NA	TRBV19	NA	TRBJ1-5